Reported below is one TCR beta chain. Its antigen remains unknown. The junction had 5 bases not matched to a gene; V was cut back by 1 base and J by 3 bases. The germline V gene has CDR1 LNHDA and CDR2 SQIVND (reference sequence). The CDR3 length is 15 residues. The entry originates in a study of cytomegalovirus exposure and HLA in healthy donors. Study-wide results and caveats: Several of the most significant clusters appeared, in a later analysis, to be linked to common viral pathogens.

PCR involved 60 Vbeta and 13 Jbeta primers. Assay used: immunoSEQ multiplex PCR; TCRdb lists only in-frame clones, some missing. Listed are 90,000 to 150,000 clones; approximately 3.8% falls within the top ten. The chain recombines TRBV19 with TRBJ2-7; 8 bases align to TRBD1. Sequences were obtained from PBMCs. The sequence came from a man between 18 and 35 years old in good health and CMV-seronegative. CDR3 nucleotides: TGTGCCAGTAGTATAGGCGGGACAGGAAACTACGAGCAGTACTTC. This sequence encodes CASSIGGTGNYEQYF. Looking up the rest from reference TRBV19 and TRBJ2-7 gives the full variable domain: DGGITQSPKYLFRKEGQNVTLSCEQNLNHDAMYWYRQDPGQGLRLIYYSQIVNDFQKGDIAEGYSVSREKKESFPLTVTSAQKNPTAFYLCASSIGGTGNYEQYFGPGTRLTVT.